This T cell receptor beta chain was retrieved from a study of blood T cell repertoires in COVID-19. Study in general: From T cells, B-cell-depleted T cells, or PBMCs came the material, which was cDNA or gDNA.

Source study methods: Estimation of nucleated cell counts was performed using reference gene primer amplification. Data came from immunoSEQ multiplex PCR; TCRdb stores just in-frame clones and leaves some out. D and trimming were read from the DNA, whereas the V and J calls and clone size are those reported in that table. The data contain about 280,000 clones, 75% to 90% of them singletons. V dropped 5 bases and J dropped 3 bases, with 7 bases sitting between them. The CDR3 is 12 amino acids. Germline CDR1 reads ENHRY; CDR2 reads SYGVKD. This chain links TRBV10-3 with TRBJ2-5; D possibly corresponds to TRBD2 (5 bases). The sequenced material came from peripheral blood. The clonotype was recovered from a woman aged 25 to 39 who had recovered from COVID-19. In DNA form, the CDR3 reads TGTGCCATCAGTAGGACTGAAGAGACCCAGTACTTC. It translates to CAISRTEETQYF.